This entry concerns a single T cell receptor (beta chain). This clonotype was recorded many times. Its cognate antigen has yet to be identified. Base qualities are missing; no much larger clone stands one base away. The sample comes from a study of T cells in Graves' hyperthyroidism and ophthalmopathy (dated by TCRdb to between 2017 and 2020). Notes on the research overall: Peripheral blood was collected at initial diagnosis, before any treatment. TCR V-J signatures able to tell the groups apart were searched for in a discovery cohort of more than 90 patients, of whom about 40 had Graves' ophthalmopathy and around 57 had stable Graves' hyperthyroidism. Prospective prediction of ophthalmopathy was tested in an independent validation cohort consisting of some 20 hyperthyroidism patients and some 15 patients who later progressed to ophthalmopathy. The 75 to 100 discovery patients were randomly divided into training and test sets at a 7:3 ratio. In addition, the study compared T-cell repertoires in thyroid tissue and in blood from 6 or 7 Graves' hyperthyroidism patients. After sampling, hyperthyroidism patients received methimazole starting at 30 mg daily, and ophthalmopathy patients received high-dose intravenous methylprednisolone. The paper reports TCR Vbeta CDR3 sequencing of more than 120 peripheral blood samples: 40 or so ophthalmopathy, 70 to 85 hyperthyroidism and around 17 progressor patients. Results the study describes overall, beyond this receptor: Most expanded thyroid clonotypes (frequency above 0.001) were also detected in blood, suggesting blood repertoires may reflect thyroid immune responses. In validation, the model predicted progression to ophthalmopathy with about 71% sensitivity and approximately 74% specificity, a median of approximately 6.7 months before onset. No statistical method was used to fix the sample size in advance, and group allocation was not hidden from the investigators. In cross-validation, a model built on a 13 V-J signature told ophthalmopathy apart from stable hyperthyroidism with under 90% sensitivity and around 83% specificity, and in testing the same model reached 80%/75%.

Graves' hyperthyroidism was defined as stable when no progression to ophthalmopathy occurred over 18 months of follow-up. The hyperthyroidism patients were between 18 and 65 years old and newly diagnosed, with a disease duration of less than 2 months. Any patient with an uncontrolled infection, another autoimmune disease, pregnancy or lactation was excluded. Diagnoses relied on clinical symptoms, serum thyroxine and TRAb, thyroid ultrasound and orbital computed tomography. Ficoll-Paque density gradient centrifugation was used to isolate PBMCs from 9.5 to 10 ml of fresh peripheral blood. Total RNA was extracted using Trizol reagent, and RNA quality was assessed on an Agilent 2100 Bioanalyzer. Its CDR3 holds 14 amino acids, cysteine through phenylalanine. Here the CDR3 DNA is all that survives: 42 bases in frame from base 1. Ends trimmed: V by 3 bases, J by 5 bases; bases unmatched to a gene: 5. As encoded in the germline V gene, CDR1 is SGHVS while CDR2 is FQNEAQ.

The TCR beta CDR3 regions were amplified from the RNA transcripts. A first-round RT-PCR of the TCR CDR3 used the HTBI primer set with the Qiagen OneStep RT-PCR kit. A second multiplex PCR round built the libraries, followed by size selection and purification. Sequencing of the libraries was done on an Illumina HiSeq2000 using paired-end 100 bp reads. As for the original processing: SOAPnuke was used to process the raw data, removing reads that contained adapters or uncalled bases, had a mean Phred below 15, or lacked an exact match to the constant primer or identifier. COPE v1.2.5 was used to merge high-quality paired reads, and clonotypes were defined as unique nucleotide sequences. MiTCR v1.1 was used to align the clonotypes against IMGT TRBV, TRBD and TRBJ reference segments. The analysis included only V-J combinations with a frequency above 0.0001, which together covered approximately 99% of the repertoires. The TCS score was defined as F50 (clonal expansion) divided by E x V (chaos), with BLOSUM62-based TCRdist calculated between CDR3 peptides within each V-J. Welch's t-statistics and random forest reduced fewer than 550 V-J features to about 12, which were used in a naive Bayes classifier (R e1071). TCRdb's own reprocessing of the public reads used fastp at Q25 and MiXCR and kept productive beta chains. Every entry covers one CDR3 protein and lists the most common genes and DNA from its rows. The V and J calls were determined by TCRdb, not by the authors. The sample contains fewer than 600,000 distinct CDR3 sequences, 13% to 15% of them found a single time. Jointly, the top ten make up less than 20% of the sample.

The chain is encoded by TRBV7-8 joined to TRBJ2-5, with TRBD1 identical over 8 junction bases. The sequenced sample was blood. This TCR was recovered from a woman under 30 with Graves' hyperthyroidism. The DNA sequence is TGTGCCAGCAGCTTGGACAGGGCCTATGAGACCCAGTACTTC. This codes for CASSLDRAYETQYF.